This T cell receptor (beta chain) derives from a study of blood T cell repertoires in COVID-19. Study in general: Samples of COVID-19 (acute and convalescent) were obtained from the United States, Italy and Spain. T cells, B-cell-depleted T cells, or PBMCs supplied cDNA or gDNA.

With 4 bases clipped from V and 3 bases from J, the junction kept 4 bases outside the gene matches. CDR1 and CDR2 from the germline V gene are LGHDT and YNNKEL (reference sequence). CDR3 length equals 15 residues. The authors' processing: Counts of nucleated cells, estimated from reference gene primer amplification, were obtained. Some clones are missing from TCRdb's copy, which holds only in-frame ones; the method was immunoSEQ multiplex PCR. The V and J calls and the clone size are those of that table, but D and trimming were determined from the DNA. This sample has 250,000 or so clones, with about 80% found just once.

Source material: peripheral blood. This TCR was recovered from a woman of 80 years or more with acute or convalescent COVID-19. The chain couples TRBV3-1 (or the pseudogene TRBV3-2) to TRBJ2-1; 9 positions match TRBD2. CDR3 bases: TGTGCCAGCAGCCTTAGCGGGAGAAGCTACAATGAGCAGTTCTTC. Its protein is CASSLSGRSYNEQFF.